This record concerns one T cell receptor beta chain sequence. Antigen: not known. One entry per CDR3 protein results from TCRdb running MiXCR on the 5' RACE reads. The sample contains more than 35,000 distinct CDR3 sequences, roughly 5.4% of which appear only once. Germline V gene sequence: CDR1 SGDLS, CDR2 YYNGEE. V was pared by 5 bases and J by 6 bases, with 4 bases of the junction left unmatched. The CDR3 is made up of 15 amino acids. The data belong to a study of spatial heterogeneity in lung cancer. General study findings and limits: The study found ubiquitous expanded tumor TCRs in blood more at resection than follow-up.

Regarding time point: sample taken at primary tumor resection. The donor group consisted of under 90 patients who had untreated, early-stage non-small cell lung cancer. The authors sequenced whole RNA from tumor, nontumor lung or frozen PBMC without sorting. The source is a female donor with early-stage non-small cell lung cancer. The sample here was PBMCs, taken at surgery. The chain couples TRBV9 to TRBJ2-2; 13 bases match TRBD2. The CDR3 loop is CASSGTSGEAGELFF. CDR3 sequence (DNA): TGTGCCAGCAGTGGGACTAGCGGGGAGGCCGGGGAGCTGTTTTTT.